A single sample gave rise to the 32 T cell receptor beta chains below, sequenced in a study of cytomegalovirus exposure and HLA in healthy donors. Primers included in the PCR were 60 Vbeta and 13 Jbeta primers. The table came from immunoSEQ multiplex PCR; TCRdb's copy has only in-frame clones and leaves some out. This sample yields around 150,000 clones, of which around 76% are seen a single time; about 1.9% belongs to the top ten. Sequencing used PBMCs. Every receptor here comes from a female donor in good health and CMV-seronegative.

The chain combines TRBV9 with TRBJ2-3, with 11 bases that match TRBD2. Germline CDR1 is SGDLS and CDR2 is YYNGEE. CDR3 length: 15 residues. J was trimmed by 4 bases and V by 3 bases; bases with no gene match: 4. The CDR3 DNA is TGTGCCAGCAGCGCGGTAGCGGGAGGGCCAGATACGCAGTATTTT. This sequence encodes CASSAVAGGPDTQYF.

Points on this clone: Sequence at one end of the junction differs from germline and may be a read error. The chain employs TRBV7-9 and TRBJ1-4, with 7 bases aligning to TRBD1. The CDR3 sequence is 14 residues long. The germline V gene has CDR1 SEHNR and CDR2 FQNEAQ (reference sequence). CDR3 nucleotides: TGTTCCAGCAGCTTAGTGACAGGGAATGAAAAACTGTTTTTT. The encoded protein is CSSSLVTGNEKLFF.

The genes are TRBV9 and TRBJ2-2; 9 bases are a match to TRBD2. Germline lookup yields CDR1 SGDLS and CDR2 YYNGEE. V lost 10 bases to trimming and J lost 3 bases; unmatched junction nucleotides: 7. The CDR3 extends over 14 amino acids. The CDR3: CASGGGADTGELFF. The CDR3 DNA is TGTGCCTCCGGCGGGGGGGCCGACACCGGGGAGCTGTTTTTT.

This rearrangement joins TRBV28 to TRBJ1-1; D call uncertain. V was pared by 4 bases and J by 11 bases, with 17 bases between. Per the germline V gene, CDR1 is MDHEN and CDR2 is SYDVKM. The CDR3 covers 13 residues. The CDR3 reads CASSSSGAPGAFF. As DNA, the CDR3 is TGTGCCAGCAGTTCCTCAGGTGCCCCTGGGGCTTTCTTT. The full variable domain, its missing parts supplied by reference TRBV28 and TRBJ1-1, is DVKVTQSSRYLVKRTGEKVFLECVQDMDHENMFWYRQDPGLGLRLIYFSYDVKMKEKGDIPEGYSVSREKKERFSLILESASTNQTSMYLCASSSSGAPGAFFGQGTRLTVV.

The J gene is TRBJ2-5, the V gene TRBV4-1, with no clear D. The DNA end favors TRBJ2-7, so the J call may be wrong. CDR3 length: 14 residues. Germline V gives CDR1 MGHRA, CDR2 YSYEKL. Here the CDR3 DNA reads TGCGCCAGCAGCCAAGATCTGCGGCTAGACGAGCAGTACTTC. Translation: CASSQDLRLDEQYF.

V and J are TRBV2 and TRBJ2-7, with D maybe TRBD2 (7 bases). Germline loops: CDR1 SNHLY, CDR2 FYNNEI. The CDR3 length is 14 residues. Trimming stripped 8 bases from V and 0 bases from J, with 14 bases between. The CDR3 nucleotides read TGTGCCAGCGATCGGGGGGCCACCTCCTACGAGCAGTACTTC. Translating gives CASDRGATSYEQYF.

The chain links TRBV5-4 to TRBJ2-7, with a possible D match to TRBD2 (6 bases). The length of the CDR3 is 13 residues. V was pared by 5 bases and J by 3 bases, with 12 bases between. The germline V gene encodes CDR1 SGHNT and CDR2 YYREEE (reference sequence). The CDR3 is CASRMGLNYEQYF. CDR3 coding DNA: TGTGCCAGCAGGATGGGACTGAACTACGAGCAGTACTTC.

The CDR3, as DNA: TGTGCCAGCATCGCCGGGACAGGGAATGATGAGCAGTTCTTC. Translating it yields CASIAGTGNDEQFF. The rearrangement joins TRBV7-3 to TRBJ2-1, with 9 bases identical to TRBD1. The CDR3 totals 14 residues. CDR1 and CDR2 from the germline V gene are SGHTA and FQGTGA. The junction had 9 bases not matched to a gene; V was cut back by 7 bases and J by 8 bases.

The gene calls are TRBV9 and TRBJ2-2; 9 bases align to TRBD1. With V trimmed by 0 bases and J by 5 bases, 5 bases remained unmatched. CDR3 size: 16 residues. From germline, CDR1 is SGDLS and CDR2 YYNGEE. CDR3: CASSVAAGQGTGELFF. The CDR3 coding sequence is TGTGCCAGCAGCGTAGCTGCCGGACAGGGGACCGGGGAGCTGTTTTTT.

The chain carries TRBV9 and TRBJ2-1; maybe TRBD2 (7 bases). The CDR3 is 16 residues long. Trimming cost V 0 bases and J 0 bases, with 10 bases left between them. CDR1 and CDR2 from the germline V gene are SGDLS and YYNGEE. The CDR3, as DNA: TGTGCCAGCAGCGTAGTGGGAGGGGGCTCCTACAATGAGCAGTTCTTC. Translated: CASSVVGGGSYNEQFF.

As DNA, the CDR3 is TGCGCCAGCAGCCGGCCGGGGACAAACACTGAAGCTTTCTTT. It is translated as CASSRPGTNTEAFF. The chain joins TRBV4-1 to TRBJ1-1, with a tentative D call TRBD1 (6 bases). Germline V gene data show CDR1 as MGHRA and CDR2 as YSYEKL. Trimming removed 4 bases from V and 2 bases from J, with 11 bases in between. The CDR3 extends over 14 amino acids.

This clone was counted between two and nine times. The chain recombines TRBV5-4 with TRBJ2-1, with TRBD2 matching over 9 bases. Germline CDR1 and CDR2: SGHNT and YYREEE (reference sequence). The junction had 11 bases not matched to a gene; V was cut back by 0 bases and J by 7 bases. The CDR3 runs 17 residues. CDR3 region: CASSLGGSGSGGNEQFF. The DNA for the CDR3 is TGTGCCAGCAGCTTGGGGGGTAGCGGGAGCGGGGGGAATGAGCAGTTCTTC.

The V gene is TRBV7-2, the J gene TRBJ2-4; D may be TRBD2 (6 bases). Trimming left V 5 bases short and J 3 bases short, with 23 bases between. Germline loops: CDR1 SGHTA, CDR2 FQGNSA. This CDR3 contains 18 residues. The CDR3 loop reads CASSTLPAWPGGKNIQYF. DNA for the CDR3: TGTGCCAGCAGCACCCTCCCGGCATGGCCCGGGGGCAAAAACATTCAGTACTTC.

The CDR3 DNA reads as TGTGCCAGCAGCCCCACCGGGACTAGCGGGGCGGGCCCCAAAAACATTCAGTACTTC. Its protein product is CASSPTGTSGAGPKNIQYF. The chain has TRBV7-2 and TRBJ2-4; 13 positions agree with TRBD2. With 5 bases clipped from V and 2 bases from J, the junction kept 12 bases outside the gene matches. Per germline, CDR1 SGHTA and CDR2 FQGNSA. CDR3 length: 19 amino acids.

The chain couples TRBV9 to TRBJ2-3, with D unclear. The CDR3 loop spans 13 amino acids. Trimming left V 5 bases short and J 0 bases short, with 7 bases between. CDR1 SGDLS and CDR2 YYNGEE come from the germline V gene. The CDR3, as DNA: TGTGCCAGCAGGGGCCTTAGCACAGATACGCAGTATTTT. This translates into CASRGLSTDTQYF.

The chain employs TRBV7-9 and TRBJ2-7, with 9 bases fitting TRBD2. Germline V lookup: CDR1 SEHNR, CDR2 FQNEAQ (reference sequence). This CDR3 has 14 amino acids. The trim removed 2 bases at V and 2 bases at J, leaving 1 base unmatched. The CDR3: CASSLIAGAYEQYF. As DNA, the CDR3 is TGTGCCAGCAGCTTAATAGCGGGAGCCTACGAGCAGTACTTC.

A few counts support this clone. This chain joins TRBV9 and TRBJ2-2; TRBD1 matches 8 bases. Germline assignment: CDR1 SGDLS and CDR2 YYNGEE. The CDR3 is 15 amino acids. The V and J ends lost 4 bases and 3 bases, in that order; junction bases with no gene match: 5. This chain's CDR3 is CASSPQGADTGELFF. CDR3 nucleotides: TGTGCCAGCAGCCCCCAGGGGGCGGACACCGGGGAGCTGTTTTTT.

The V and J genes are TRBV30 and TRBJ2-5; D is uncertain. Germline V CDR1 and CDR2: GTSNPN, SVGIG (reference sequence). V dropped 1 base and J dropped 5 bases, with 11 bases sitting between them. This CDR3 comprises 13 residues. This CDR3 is CAWSAPNVETQYF. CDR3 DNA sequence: TGTGCCTGGAGTGCCCCTAATGTCGAGACCCAGTACTTC.

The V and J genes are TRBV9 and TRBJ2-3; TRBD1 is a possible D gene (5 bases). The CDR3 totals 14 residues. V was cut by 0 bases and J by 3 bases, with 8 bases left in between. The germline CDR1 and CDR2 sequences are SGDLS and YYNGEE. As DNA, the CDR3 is TGTGCCAGCAGCGTAGAGGGGATAACAGATACGCAGTATTTT. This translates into CASSVEGITDTQYF.

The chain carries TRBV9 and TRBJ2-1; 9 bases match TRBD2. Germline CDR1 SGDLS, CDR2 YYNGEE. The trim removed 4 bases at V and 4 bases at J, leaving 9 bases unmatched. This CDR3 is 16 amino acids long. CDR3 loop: CASSPRLADAYNEQFF. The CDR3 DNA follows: TGTGCCAGCAGCCCGAGACTAGCGGACGCGTACAATGAGCAGTTCTTC.

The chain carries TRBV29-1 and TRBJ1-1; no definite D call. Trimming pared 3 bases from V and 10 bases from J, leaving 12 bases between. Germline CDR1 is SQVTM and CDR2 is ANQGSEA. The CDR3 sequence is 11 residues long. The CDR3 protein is CSVDNSRIAFF. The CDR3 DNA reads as TGCAGCGTTGATAACAGTCGTATAGCTTTCTTT.

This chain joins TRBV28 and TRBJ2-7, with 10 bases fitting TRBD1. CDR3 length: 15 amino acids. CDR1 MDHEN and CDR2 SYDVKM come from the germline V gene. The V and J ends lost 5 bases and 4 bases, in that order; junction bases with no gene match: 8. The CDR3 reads CASSVTGTGDYEQYF. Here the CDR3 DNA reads TGTGCCAGCAGTGTCACCGGGACAGGGGATTACGAGCAGTACTTC.

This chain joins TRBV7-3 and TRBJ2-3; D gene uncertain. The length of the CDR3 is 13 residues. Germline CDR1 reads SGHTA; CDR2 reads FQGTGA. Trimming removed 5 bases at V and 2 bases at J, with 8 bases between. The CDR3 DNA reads TGTGCCAGCAGCGTCGTCCTCACAGATACGCAGTATTTT. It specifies CASSVVLTDTQYF.

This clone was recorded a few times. The CDR3 region has the DNA TGTGCCAGTAGCCGGCAGGGCGCCTATAGCAATCAGCCCCAGCATTTT. Amino acids: CASSRQGAYSNQPQHF. This rearrangement joins TRBV19 to TRBJ1-5; maybe TRBD1 (5 bases). Germline V CDR1 and CDR2: LNHDA, SQIVND (reference sequence). The germline V and J ends were trimmed by 6 bases and 0 bases, with 15 bases remaining between them. The CDR3 has 16 residues.

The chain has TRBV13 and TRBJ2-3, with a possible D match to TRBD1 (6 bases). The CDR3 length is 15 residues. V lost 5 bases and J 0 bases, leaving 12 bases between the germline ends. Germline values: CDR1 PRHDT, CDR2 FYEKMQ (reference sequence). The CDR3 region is CASSAGQTSTDTQYF. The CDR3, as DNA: TGTGCCAGCAGCGCCGGACAGACTAGCACAGATACGCAGTATTTT.

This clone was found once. This CDR3 reads CASSTSGSSLGEQYF. Here the CDR3 DNA reads TGTGCCAGTAGTACTAGCGGGAGCTCTTTGGGCGAGCAGTACTTC. The V and J genes are TRBV19 and TRBJ2-7; 10 nucleotides line up with TRBD2. CDR3 size: 15 residues. Trimming cost V 4 bases and J 6 bases; bases outside gene matches: 9. The germline V gene has CDR1 LNHDA and CDR2 SQIVND (reference sequence). The entire variable domain, with the rest obtained from reference TRBV19 and TRBJ2-7, is as follows: DGGITQSPKYLFRKEGQNVTLSCEQNLNHDAMYWYRQDPGQGLRLIYYSQIVNDFQKGDIAEGYSVSREKKESFPLTVTSAQKNPTAFYLCASSTSGSSLGEQYFGPGTRLTVT.

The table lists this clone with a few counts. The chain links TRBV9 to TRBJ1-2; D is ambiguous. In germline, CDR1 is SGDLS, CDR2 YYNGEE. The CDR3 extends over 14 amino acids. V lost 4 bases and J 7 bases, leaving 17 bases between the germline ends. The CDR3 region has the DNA TGTGCCAGCAGCCTCGGGAGGGTAGGGTTTGGCTACACCTTC. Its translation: CASSLGRVGFGYTF.

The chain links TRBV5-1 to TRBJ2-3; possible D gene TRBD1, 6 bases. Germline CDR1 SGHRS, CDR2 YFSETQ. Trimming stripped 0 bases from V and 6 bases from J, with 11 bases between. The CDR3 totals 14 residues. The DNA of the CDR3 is TGCGCCAGCAGCTTGGACAGGGTAACGGATACGCAGTATTTT. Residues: CASSLDRVTDTQYF.

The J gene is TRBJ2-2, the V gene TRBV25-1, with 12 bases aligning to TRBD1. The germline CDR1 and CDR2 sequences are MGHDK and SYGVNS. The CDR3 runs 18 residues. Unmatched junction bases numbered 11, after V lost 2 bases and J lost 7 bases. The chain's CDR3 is CASSERRTGTGGFGELFF. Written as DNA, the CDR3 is TGTGCCAGCAGTGAACGCCGCACCGGGACAGGGGGCTTCGGGGAGCTGTTTTTT.

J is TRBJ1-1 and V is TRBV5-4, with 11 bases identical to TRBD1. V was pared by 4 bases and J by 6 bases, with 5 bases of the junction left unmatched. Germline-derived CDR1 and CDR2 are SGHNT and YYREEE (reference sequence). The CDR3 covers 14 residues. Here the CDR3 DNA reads TGTGCCAGCAGCCCGGACAGGGGGCGGCCTGAAGCTTTCTTT. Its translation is CASSPDRGRPEAFF.

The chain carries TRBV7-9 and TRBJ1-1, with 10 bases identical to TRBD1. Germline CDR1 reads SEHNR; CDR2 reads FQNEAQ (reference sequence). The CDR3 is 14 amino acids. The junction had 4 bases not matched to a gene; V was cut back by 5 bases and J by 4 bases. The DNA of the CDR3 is TGTGCCAGCAGCCCGGGACAGGGGATCACTGAAGCTTTCTTT. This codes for CASSPGQGITEAFF.

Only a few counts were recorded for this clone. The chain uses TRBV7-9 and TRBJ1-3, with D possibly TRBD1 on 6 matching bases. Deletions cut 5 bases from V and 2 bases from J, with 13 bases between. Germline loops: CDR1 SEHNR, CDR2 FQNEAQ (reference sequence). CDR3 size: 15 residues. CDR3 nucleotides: TGTGCCAGCAGCATTCAGGGGAGAACTGGAAACACCATATATTTT. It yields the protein CASSIQGRTGNTIYF.